The T cell receptor beta chain under discussion was sequenced for a study of Graves' ophthalmopathy and Graves' hyperthyroidism. Overall study: Being free of ophthalmopathy for 18 months of follow-up defined stable hyperthyroidism.

With respect to this clonotype: No antigen is known for it.

Amplifying from RNA transcripts, the study obtained TCR beta CDR3 regions. The library came from an HTBI-primed first-round RT-PCR and a second-round multiplex PCR. One entry per CDR3 protein, called by TCRdb with MiXCR from the multiplex PCR reads. This table holds around 1,200,000 distinct CDR3 sequences, about 38% found once. The CDR3 runs 12 residues. With 2 bases removed from V and 7 bases from J, the gap between germline ends came to 7 bases. The germline V gene encodes CDR1 ENHRY and CDR2 SYGVKD. General study points: Ophthalmopathy cases were distinguished from stable hyperthyroidism by a 13-signature model, reaching around 90% sensitivity and around 83% specificity. Also, most clonotypes expanded in the thyroid above 0.001 frequency appeared in blood.

The V call is TRBV10-3, the J call TRBJ2-3; a weak D match, TRBD1 (6 bases). This TCR came from an adult man with Graves' hyperthyroidism. Sequenced sample: peripheral blood or thyroid tissue (not recorded which). DNA for the CDR3: TGTGCCATCAGTGAGGGACAGTATACGCAGTATTTT. It translates to CAISEGQYTQYF.